One and the same sample provided the 6 T cell receptor beta chains below, sequenced in a study of CD8 T cells in ankylosing spondylitis (dated by TCRdb to between 2016 and 2019). The library was prepared using 5' RACE. The sequencing machine was an Illumina HiSeq 2500. TCRdb took the public reads, trimmed them with fastp at Q25, ran MiXCR for clone calling and kept in-frame beta chains. Records with the same CDR3 protein are collapsed into one entry carrying the most frequent genes and DNA. The sample table holds 250,000 to 350,000 distinct CDR3 sequences, of which about 20% were seen once. The ten largest clones capture 3.5% of the sample. The sequencing input was blood, either unsorted or a sorted T cell fraction (not recorded which). These receptors originate from a female donor with ankylosing spondylitis or in good health (not recorded which).

This sequence joins TRBV30 and TRBJ1-4; the D is unclear. The V gene's germline CDR1 is GTSNPN and CDR2 SVGIG (reference sequence). CDR3 length: 14 amino acids. Trimming cost V 3 bases and J 5 bases, with 13 bases left between them. The CDR3 reads CAWRRKGTNEKLFF. Here the CDR3 DNA reads TGTGCCTGGAGAAGAAAGGGCACAAATGAAAAACTGTTTTTT.

This clonotype was recorded many times. This chain joins TRBV12-3 or TRBV12-4 and TRBJ1-2; tentatively, D is TRBD1 (6 bases). Trimming removed 3 bases at V and 2 bases at J, with 7 bases between. The CDR3 extends over 13 amino acids. Here the CDR3 DNA reads TGTGCCAGCAGTTTGGGGGCGAACTATGGCTACACCTTC. It encodes CASSLGANYGYTF.

This clonotype was counted between two and nine times. The CDR3 coding sequence is TGTGCCAGCAGAACGAGCGGGGCACGTGGAGAGACCCAGTACTTC. The encoded protein is CASRTSGARGETQYF. This sequence joins TRBV6-2 or TRBV6-3 and TRBJ2-5; 7 nucleotides line up with TRBD2. CDR3 length: 15 residues. Germline lookup yields CDR1 MNHEY and CDR2 SVGEGT. V was pared by 6 bases and J by 4 bases, with 11 bases of the junction left unmatched.

This clonotype was observed a few times. The chain combines TRBV12-2 with TRBJ2-7. TRBV12-2 is marked as a pseudogene. This CDR3 contains 14 residues. The CDR3 DNA sequence: TGTGCAAGTCCAGAGGTAGGGGCGACCTTAGAGCAGTACTTC. Amino acids: CASPEVGATLEQYF.

The chain joins TRBV5-4 to TRBJ1-2, with D possibly TRBD1 on 6 matching bases. This CDR3 spans 14 amino acids. Germline V CDR1 and CDR2: SGHNT, YYREEE (reference sequence). Trimming shortened V by 0 bases and J by 6 bases, and 12 bases separated the two germline ends. In nucleotides, the CDR3 is TGTGCCAGCAGCTTGGGGAGGGGGGCTGATGGCTACACCTTC. This gives the protein CASSLGRGADGYTF.

The chain combines TRBV5-1 with TRBJ1-6; D gene unclear. Deletions cut 4 bases from V and 10 bases from J, with 18 bases between. Germline lookup yields CDR1 SGHRS and CDR2 YFSETQ. The CDR3 is 15 amino acids. The CDR3 region is CASSPWTPSGSPLHF. For the CDR3, the DNA is TGCGCCAGCAGCCCCTGGACCCCTAGCGGGTCACCCCTCCACTTT. Variable domain in full (rest from reference TRBV5-1 and TRBJ1-6): KAGVTQTPRYLIKTRGQQVTLSCSPISGHRSVSWYQQTPGQGLQFLFEYFSETQRNKGNFPGRFSGRQFSNSRSEMNVSTLELGDSALYLCASSPWTPSGSPLHFGNGTRLTVT.